Below, one T cell receptor (beta chain) is given with its context. Its antigen is still unknown. The CDR3 sequence is 15 residues long. The V gene's germline CDR1 is SGHDT and CDR2 YYEEEE. After removal of 4 bases from V and 4 bases from J, the junction contained 4 bases not matched to a gene. The sample comes from a study of radiation and T cells in renal cell carcinoma. Noted time point: blood 2 weeks post-SBRT. Treatment meaning: 15 Gy SBRT to primary tumor, nephrectomy 4 weeks later. Clear cell pathology was present in this patient's renal cell carcinoma. Study-wide results and caveats: From baseline, blood top tumor clonotypes peaked at 2 weeks post-radiation.

Libraries were prepared by immunoSEQ multiplex PCR; TCRdb keeps only in-frame clonotypes and omits some of them. The sample records 70,000 to 90,000 clones, around 86% being singletons. The chain links TRBV5-6 to TRBJ2-7; TRBD2 agrees at 14 bases. This material consisted of blood, taken from a patient whose treatment included radiotherapy and nephrectomy. The sequence derives from a woman aged 45-60 years with renal cell carcinoma. The CDR3 reads CASSQGTSGGYEQYF. The CDR3 DNA reads as TGTGCCAGCAGCCAGGGGACTAGCGGGGGTTACGAGCAGTACTTC.